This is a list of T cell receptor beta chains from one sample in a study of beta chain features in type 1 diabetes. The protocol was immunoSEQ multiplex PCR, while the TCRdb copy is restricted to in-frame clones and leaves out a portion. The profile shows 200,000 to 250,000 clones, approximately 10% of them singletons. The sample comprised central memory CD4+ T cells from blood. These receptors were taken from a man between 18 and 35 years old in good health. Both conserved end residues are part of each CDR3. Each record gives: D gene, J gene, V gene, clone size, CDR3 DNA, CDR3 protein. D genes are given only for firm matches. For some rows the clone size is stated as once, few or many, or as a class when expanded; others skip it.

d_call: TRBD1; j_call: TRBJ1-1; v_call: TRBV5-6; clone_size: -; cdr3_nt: TGTGCCAGCAGCTTACCCGTGGTCGGGACAGGGGGGAACACTGAAGCTTTCTTT; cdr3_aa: CASSLPVVGTGGNTEAFF
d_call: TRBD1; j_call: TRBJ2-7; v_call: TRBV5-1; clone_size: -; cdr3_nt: TGCGCCAGCAGCCACATGTCCGGGACAGGGGGCCGCGAGCAGTACTTC; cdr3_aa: CASSHMSGTGGREQYF
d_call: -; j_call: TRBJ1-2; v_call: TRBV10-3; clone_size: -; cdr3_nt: TGTGCCATCAGTGAGTCGGTCAGGCGGGGCTACACCTTC; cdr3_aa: CAISESVRRGYTF
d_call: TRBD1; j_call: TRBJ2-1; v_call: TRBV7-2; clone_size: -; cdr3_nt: TGTGCCAGCAGACCTGACAGGGACCGTCGGGGTGAGCAGTTCTTC; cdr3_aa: CASRPDRDRRGEQFF
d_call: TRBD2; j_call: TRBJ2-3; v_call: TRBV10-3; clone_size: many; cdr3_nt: TGTGCCATCAGTGACCCCGGGAGGGCCGGCACAGATACGCAGTATTTT; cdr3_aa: CAISDPGRAGTDTQYF
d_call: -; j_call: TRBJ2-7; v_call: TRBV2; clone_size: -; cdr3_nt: TGTGCCAGCAGTGGTCATCGGACACTCTCCTACGAGCAGTACTTC; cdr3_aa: CASSGHRTLSYEQYF
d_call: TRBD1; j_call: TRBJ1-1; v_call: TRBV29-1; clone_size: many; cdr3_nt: TGCAGCGTCTTGGACAGGGGAGGAAACACTGAAGCTTTCTTT; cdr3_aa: CSVLDRGGNTEAFF
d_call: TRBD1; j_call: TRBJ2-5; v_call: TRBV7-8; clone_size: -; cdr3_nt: TGTGCCAGCAGCTTAAACAGGGGGCAAGGAGAGACCCAGTACTTC; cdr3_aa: CASSLNRGQGETQYF
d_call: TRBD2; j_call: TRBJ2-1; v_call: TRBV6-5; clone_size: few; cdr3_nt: TGTGCCAGCAGTTATGAGGGACTAGCGGGAGAGAATGAGCAGTTCTTC; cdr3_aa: CASSYEGLAGENEQFF
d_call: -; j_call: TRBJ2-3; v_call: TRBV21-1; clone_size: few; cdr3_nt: TGTGCCAGCAGCAGAAAGGGACAGGGGACAGATACGCAGTATTTT; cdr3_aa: CASSRKGQGTDTQYF
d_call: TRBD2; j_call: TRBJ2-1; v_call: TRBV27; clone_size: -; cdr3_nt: TGTGCCAGCAGCAAGGGACTAGCGGAAATAAATGAGCAGTTCTTC; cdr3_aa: CASSKGLAEINEQFF